This TCR beta chain derives from a study of cytomegalovirus exposure and HLA in healthy donors. Study results and limitations: In an earlier analysis, in approximately 630 donors, most V segments appeared productive either ~87% or ~30% of the time. Within the data, a cluster of highly shared sequence variants was likely a sequencing artifact. A later analysis associated some 18,000 TCR beta sequences with HLA alleles at a 0.05 false discovery rate.

This clone turned up a few times. Its antigen is unidentified. The PCR used 60 Vbeta and 13 Jbeta primers. Measured with immunoSEQ multiplex PCR; TCRdb has only the in-frame clones, and not every one. The sample carries tens of thousands of clones, approximately 70% recorded once. Germline V gene sequence: CDR1 MNHNS, CDR2 SASEGT. The CDR3 contains 14 residues. Trimming pared 1 base from V and 5 bases from J, leaving 12 bases between. This TCR came from a man aged 25-45 years in good health and CMV-seronegative. V gene TRBV6-1 combines with J gene TRBJ2-7; D gene ambiguous. Input material: PBMCs. CDR3 in DNA: TGTGCCAGCAGTGAAGGAAATAAGCCCCACGAGCAGTACTTC. Protein sequence: CASSEGNKPHEQYF.